The rows below give T cell receptor beta chains drawn from one sample of a study of CD8 T cells in ankylosing spondylitis. Each CDR3 protein gets one entry after TCRdb re-called the 5' RACE reads with MiXCR. Among around 770,000 distinct CDR3 sequences listed, 12% were seen once. The sample comprised blood, either unsorted or a sorted T cell fraction (not recorded which). These receptors were taken from a male donor with ankylosing spondylitis. CDR3s include the opening cysteine and the closing phenylalanine or tryptophan. The D gene is left open where the match is weak. Expanded clones are given a class, and other clones once, few, many or no size at all.

TRBV18	few	TRBJ2-3	.	TGTGCCAGCTCACCACCACAGAGCACAGATACGCAGTATTTT	CASSPPQSTDTQYF
TRBV7-9	many	TRBJ1-1	.	TGTGCCAGCAGTTTAAAGGGAAGGAACACTGAAGCTTTCTTT	CASSLKGRNTEAFF
TRBV12-3/TRBV12-4	few	TRBJ1-2	.	TGTGCCAGCAGCCGAGCACGGGGGTGGAATGGCTATGGCTACACCTTC	CASSRARGWNGYGYTF
TRBV24-1	.	TRBJ2-3	TRBD2	TGTGCCACCAGTGATTTGGGACTAGCGGGGACAGATACGCAGTATTTT	CATSDLGLAGTDTQYF
TRBV2	.	TRBJ1-5	.	TGTGCCAGCAGATACAGGTTTTTGAATCAGCCCCAGCATTTT	CASRYRFLNQPQHF
TRBV28	few	TRBJ1-1	TRBD1	TGTGCCAGCAGCTTTTGGGACAGACTATACACTGAAGCTTTCTTT	CASSFWDRLYTEAFF
TRBV6-1	.	TRBJ2-7	.	TGTGCCAGCAGGGGGGAGCGGTACGAGCAGTACTTC	CASRGERYEQYF
TRBV23-1	few	TRBJ2-3	TRBD2	TGCGCCAGCAGTCAATTCCCCCCCATAGCGGGGGGTACAGATACGCAGTATTTT	CASSQFPPIAGGTDTQYF
TRBV7-2	.	TRBJ2-1	.	TGTGCCAGCAGCTTATTAAAGCGTGAGCAGTTCTTC	CASSLLKREQFF
TRBV2	.	TRBJ1-2	.	TGTGCCAGCAGTAACAGTAACTATGGCTACACCTTC	CASSNSNYGYTF
TRBV7-2	many	TRBJ2-4	.	TGTGCCAGCAGCTTAGCGGGGAACATTCAGTACTTC	CASSLAGNIQYF
TRBV6-2/TRBV6-3	.	TRBJ2-3	TRBD1	TGTGCCAGCACCCAACAGGGGGGCTACACAGATACGCAGTATTTT	CASTQQGGYTDTQYF
TRBV20-1	.	TRBJ2-5	.	TGCAGTGCTAGTAACCACCCAGAGACCCAGTACTTC	CSASNHPETQYF
TRBV20-1	.	TRBJ2-3	.	TGCAGTGCTAGAGATCGGGACGGGAGACAGTGGGGAACGCAGTATTTT	CSARDRDGRQWGTQYF
TRBV6-5	.	TRBJ1-2	.	TGTGCCAGCAGTTATATTCGGGGAACCTATGGCTACACCTTC	CASSYIRGTYGYTF
TRBV6-2/TRBV6-3	few	TRBJ1-5	.	TGTGCCAGCAGTTATCGTAGGCAGCCCCAGCATTTT	CASSYRRQPQHF
TRBV7-3	.	TRBJ1-6	TRBD1	TGTGCCAGCAGCTTAACCTCAGGGGGCCCAGGCACCCTCCACTTT	CASSLTSGGPGTLHF
TRBV20-1	few	TRBJ1-4	.	TGCAGTGCTTCCCACGGGGGACCTAATGAAAAACTGTTTTTT	CSASHGGPNEKLFF